This T cell receptor (beta chain) came from a study of T cells in Graves' hyperthyroidism and ophthalmopathy (dated by TCRdb to the late 2010s). Broadly, across the study: Peripheral blood was sampled at the time of initial diagnosis, prior to any treatment. TCR V-J signatures able to tell the groups apart were searched for in a discovery cohort of around 95 patients, of whom more than 40 had Graves' ophthalmopathy and under 65 had stable Graves' hyperthyroidism. An independent validation cohort of under 20 hyperthyroidism patients and more than 15 patients who later progressed to ophthalmopathy tested prospective prediction of ophthalmopathy. For training and testing, the 100 or so patients in the discovery cohort were randomly divided in a 7:3 ratio. In addition, the study compared T-cell repertoires in thyroid tissue and in blood from five or six Graves' hyperthyroidism patients. Once sampling was done, hyperthyroidism patients were given methimazole at a starting dose of 30 mg daily, whereas ophthalmopathy patients were given high-dose intravenous methylprednisolone. According to the paper, TCR Vbeta CDR3 sequencing was carried out on 120 to 150 peripheral blood samples, which came from 40 to 45 ophthalmopathy, 75 to 80 hyperthyroidism and some 17 progressor patients. What the research found in general, with its limitations: Sample size was not statistically predetermined, and investigators were not blinded to group allocation. Most expanded thyroid clonotypes (frequency above 0.001) were also detected in blood, a finding suggesting that blood repertoires may reflect thyroid immune responses. A 13 V-J signature model separated ophthalmopathy from stable hyperthyroidism, with roughly 88% sensitivity and approximately 81% specificity in cross-validation and 80%/75% in testing. During validation, the model predicted progression to ophthalmopathy a median of roughly 7.1 months ahead of onset, with approximately 71% sensitivity and almost 75% specificity.

Hyperthyroidism patients were newly diagnosed, had a disease duration of under 2 months, and were aged 18 to 65 years. Patients with uncontrolled infections, other autoimmune diseases, pregnancy or lactation were excluded. Diagnoses relied on clinical symptoms, serum thyroxine and TRAb, thyroid ultrasound and orbital computed tomography. Blood from progressor patients was drawn when they were first diagnosed with hyperthyroidism, before any ophthalmopathy symptoms appeared. PBMCs were separated from approximately 10 ml of fresh peripheral blood using Ficoll-Paque density gradient centrifugation. Progressor patients were first diagnosed with Graves' hyperthyroidism and then developed ophthalmopathy during follow-up. Trizol reagent was used to extract total RNA, and RNA quality was then checked on an Agilent 2100 Bioanalyzer. V is cut by 7 bases and J by 4 bases, and the space between the germline ends is 13 bases. CDR1 and CDR2 are read off the germline V gene as SNHLY and FYNNEI. From cysteine to phenylalanine, the CDR3 is 13 amino acids long. Left in the record is the CDR3 DNA by itself, 39 bases read in frame from the first base.

Amplification of TCR beta CDR3 regions was carried out from RNA transcripts. The TCR CDR3 was subjected to a first round of RT-PCR using the HTBI primer set and the Qiagen OneStep RT-PCR kit. A second multiplex PCR round built the libraries, followed by size selection and purification. Libraries were sequenced paired-end with 100 bp reads on an Illumina HiSeq2000. The authors' pipeline ran thus. Raw data were processed with SOAPnuke, discarding reads with adapters, uncalled bases, mean Phred below 15, or no exact constant-primer or identifier match. High-quality paired reads were merged using COPE v1.2.5, and each unique nucleotide sequence was defined as a clonotype. Clonotypes were aligned to IMGT TRBV, TRBD and TRBJ reference segments using MiTCR v1.1. The analysis included only V-J combinations with a frequency above 0.0001, which together covered roughly 99% of the repertoires. A TCS score was defined as the ratio of F50 (clonal expansion) to E x V (chaos), with BLOSUM62-based TCRdist applied between CDR3 peptides within each V-J. Welch's t-statistics and random forest reduced around 550 V-J features to 13, which were used in a naive Bayes classifier (R e1071). Through fastp at Q25 and MiXCR, TCRdb rebuilt clones from the public reads, retaining in-frame beta chains. A single entry per CDR3 protein holds the most common genes and DNA from its merged rows. Clone size and V and J calls follow TCRdb, not the original study. In this sample the table shows 300,000 to 450,000 distinct CDR3 sequences, about 13% of which occur a single time. The ten biggest clones cover around 20% of the sample.

As regards this clonotype: Its antigen target is currently unknown. One base away there is no much larger clone; base qualities are not given.

The TCR originated in a young man with Graves' hyperthyroidism that later progressed to Graves' ophthalmopathy. The sequence joins TRBV2 to TRBJ1-2, with a weak D call of TRBD1 (6 bases match). The sequenced sample consisted of blood. CDR3 loop: CASTRDKGYGYTF. The sequence in DNA is TGTGCCAGCACGCGGGACAAGGGCTATGGCTACACCTTC.